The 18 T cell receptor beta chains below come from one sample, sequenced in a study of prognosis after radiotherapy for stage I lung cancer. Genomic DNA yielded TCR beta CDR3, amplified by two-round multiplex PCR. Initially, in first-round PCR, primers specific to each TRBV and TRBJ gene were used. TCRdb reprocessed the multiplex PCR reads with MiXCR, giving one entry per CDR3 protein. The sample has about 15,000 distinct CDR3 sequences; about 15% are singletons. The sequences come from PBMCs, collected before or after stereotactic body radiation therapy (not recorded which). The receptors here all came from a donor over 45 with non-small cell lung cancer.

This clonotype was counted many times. CDR3 nucleotides: TGTGCCTGGAGTGGAGGGGGGAACTCTGGAAACACCATATATTTT. This codes for CAWSGGGNSGNTIYF. The chain combines TRBV30 with TRBJ1-3; D is possibly TRBD1 (6 bases). This CDR3 region has 15 residues. Germline-derived CDR1 and CDR2 are GTSNPN and SVGIG (reference sequence). Trimming cost V 1 base and J 0 bases, with 10 bases left between them.

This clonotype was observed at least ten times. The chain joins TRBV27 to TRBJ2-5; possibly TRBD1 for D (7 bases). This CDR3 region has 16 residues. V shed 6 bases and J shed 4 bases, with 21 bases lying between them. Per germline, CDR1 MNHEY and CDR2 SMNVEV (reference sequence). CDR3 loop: CASSRSWSGGRETQYF. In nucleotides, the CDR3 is TGTGCCAGCAGCCGATCGTGGTCAGGGGGGCGAGAGACCCAGTACTTC.

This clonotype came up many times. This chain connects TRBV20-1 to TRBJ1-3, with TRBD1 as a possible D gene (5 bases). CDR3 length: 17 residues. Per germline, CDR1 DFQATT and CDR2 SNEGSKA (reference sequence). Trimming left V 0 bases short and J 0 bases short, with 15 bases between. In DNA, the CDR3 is TGCAGTGCTAGAGATTATGGACACCCCGGCTCTGGAAACACCATATATTTT. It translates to CSARDYGHPGSGNTIYF.

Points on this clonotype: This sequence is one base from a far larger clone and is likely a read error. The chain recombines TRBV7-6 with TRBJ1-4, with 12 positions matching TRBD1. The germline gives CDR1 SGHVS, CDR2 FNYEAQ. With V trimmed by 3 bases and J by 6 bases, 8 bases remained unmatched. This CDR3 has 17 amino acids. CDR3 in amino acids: CASSFRDRGQRDEKLFF. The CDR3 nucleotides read TGTGCCAGCAGCTTCCGGGACAGGGGGCAACGGGATGAAAAACTGTTTTTT.

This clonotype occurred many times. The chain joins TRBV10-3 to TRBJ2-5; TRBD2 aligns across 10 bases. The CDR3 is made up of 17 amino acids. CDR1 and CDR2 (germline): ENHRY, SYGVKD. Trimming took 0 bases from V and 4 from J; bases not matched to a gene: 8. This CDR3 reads CAISESRTSGGVETQYF. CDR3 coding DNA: TGTGCCATCAGTGAGTCTCGGACTAGCGGTGGGGTAGAGACCCAGTACTTC.

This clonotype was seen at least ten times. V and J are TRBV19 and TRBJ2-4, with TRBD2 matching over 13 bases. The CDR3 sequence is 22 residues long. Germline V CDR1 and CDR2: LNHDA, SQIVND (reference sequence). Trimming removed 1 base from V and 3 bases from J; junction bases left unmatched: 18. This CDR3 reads CASSIGAGGKLAGGPGKNIQYF. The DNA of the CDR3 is TGTGCCAGTAGTATAGGGGCAGGGGGGAAACTAGCGGGAGGGCCCGGCAAAAACATTCAGTACTTC.

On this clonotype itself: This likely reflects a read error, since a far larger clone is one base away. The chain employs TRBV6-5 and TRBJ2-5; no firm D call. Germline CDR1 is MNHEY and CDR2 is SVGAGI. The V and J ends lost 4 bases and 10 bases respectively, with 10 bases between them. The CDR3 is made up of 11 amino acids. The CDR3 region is CASSLGSDQYF. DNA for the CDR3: TGTGCCAGCAGTTTGGGGTCGGACCAGTACTTC.

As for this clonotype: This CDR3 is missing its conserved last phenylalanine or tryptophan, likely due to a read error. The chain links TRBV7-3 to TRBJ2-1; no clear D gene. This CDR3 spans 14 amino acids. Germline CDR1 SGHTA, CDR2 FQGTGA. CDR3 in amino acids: CTSSLFDSYNEQFL. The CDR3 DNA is TGTACCAGCAGCTTATTCGACTCCTACAATGAGCAGTTCCTC.

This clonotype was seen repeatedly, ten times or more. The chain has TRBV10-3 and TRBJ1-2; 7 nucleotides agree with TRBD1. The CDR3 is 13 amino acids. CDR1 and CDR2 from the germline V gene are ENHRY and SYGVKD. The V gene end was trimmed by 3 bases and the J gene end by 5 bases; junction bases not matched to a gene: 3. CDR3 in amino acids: CAISEPDRYGYTF. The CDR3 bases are TGTGCCATCAGTGAACCGGACAGGTATGGCTACACCTTC.

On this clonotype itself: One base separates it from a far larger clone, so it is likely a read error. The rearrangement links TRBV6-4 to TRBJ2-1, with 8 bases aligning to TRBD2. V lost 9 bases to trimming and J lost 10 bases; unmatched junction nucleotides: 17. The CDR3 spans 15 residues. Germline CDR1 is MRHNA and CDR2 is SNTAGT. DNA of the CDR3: TGTGCCAGAATTAGTTATTCGGGGACTAGTAGGGAGCAGTTCTTC. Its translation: CARISYSGTSREQFF.

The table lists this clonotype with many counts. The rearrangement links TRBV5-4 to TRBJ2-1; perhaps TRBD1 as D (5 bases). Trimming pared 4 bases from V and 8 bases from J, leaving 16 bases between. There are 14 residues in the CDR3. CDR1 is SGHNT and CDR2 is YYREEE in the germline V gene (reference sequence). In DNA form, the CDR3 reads TGTGCCAGCAGCCAGCCTAAAGGGGTGCATGAGCAGTTCTTC. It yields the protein CASSQPKGVHEQFF.

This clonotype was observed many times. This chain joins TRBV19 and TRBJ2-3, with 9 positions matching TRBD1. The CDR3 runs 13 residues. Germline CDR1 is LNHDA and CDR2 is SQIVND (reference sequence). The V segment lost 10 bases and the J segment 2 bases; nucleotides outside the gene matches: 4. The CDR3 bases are TGTGCCATCCGGGACAGGGACACAGATACGCAGTATTTT. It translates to CAIRDRDTDTQYF.

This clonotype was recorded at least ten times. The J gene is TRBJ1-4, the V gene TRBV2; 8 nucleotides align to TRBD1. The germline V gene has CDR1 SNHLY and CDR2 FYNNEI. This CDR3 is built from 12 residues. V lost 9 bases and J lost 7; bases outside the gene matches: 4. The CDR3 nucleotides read TGTGCCAGTAAACAGGGGGGTGAAAAACTGTTTTTT. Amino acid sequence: CASKQGGEKLFF. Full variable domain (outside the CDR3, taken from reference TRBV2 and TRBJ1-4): EPEVTQTPSHQVTQMGQEVILRCVPISNHLYFYWYRQILGQKVEFLVSFYNNEISEKSEIFDDQFSVERPDGSNFTLKIRSTKLEDSAMYFCASKQGGEKLFFGSGTQLSVL.

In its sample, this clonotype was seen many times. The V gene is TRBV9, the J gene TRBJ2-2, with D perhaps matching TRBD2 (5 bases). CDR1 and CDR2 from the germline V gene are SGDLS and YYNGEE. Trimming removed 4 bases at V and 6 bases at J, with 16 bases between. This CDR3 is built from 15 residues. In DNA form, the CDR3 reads TGTGCCAGCAGCCCCCCTACGGGGAGTTCCGGGGAGCTGTTTTTT. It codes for CASSPPTGSSGELFF.

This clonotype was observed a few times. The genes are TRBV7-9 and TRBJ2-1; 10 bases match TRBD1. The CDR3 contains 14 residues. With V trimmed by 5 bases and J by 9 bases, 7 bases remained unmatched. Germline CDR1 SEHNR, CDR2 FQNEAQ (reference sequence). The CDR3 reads CASSTGTGVGEQFF. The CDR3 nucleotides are TGTGCCAGCAGCACCGGGACAGGGGTAGGTGAGCAGTTCTTC. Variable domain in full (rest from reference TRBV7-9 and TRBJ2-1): DTGVSQNPRHKITKRGQNVTFRCDPISEHNRLYWYRQTLGQGPEFLTYFQNEAQLEKSRLLSDRFSAERPKGSFSTLEIQRTEQGDSAMYLCASSTGTGVGEQFFGPGTRLTVL.

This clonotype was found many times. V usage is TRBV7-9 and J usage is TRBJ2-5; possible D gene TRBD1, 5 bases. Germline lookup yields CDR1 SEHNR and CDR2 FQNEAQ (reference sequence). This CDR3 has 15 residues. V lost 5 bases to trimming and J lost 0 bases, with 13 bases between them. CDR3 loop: CASSPRGRDQETQYF. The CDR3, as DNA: TGTGCCAGCAGCCCTAGAGGCAGGGACCAAGAGACCCAGTACTTC.

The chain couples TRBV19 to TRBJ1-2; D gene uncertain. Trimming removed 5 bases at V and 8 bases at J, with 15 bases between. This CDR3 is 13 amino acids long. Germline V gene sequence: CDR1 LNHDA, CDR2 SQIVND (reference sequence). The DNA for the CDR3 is TGTGCCAGTAGTCAGGAAAGTCTTCAGGGCTACACCTTC. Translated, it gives CASSQESLQGYTF.

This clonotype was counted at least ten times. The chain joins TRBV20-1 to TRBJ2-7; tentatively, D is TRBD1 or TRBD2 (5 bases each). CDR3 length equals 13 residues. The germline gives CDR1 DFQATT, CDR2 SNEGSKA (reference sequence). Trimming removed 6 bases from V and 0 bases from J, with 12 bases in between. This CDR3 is CSAPKRGSYEQYF. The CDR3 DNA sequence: TGCAGTGCGCCCAAGAGGGGCTCCTACGAGCAGTACTTC.